This is a list of T cell receptor beta chains from one sample in a study of T cell repertoires in cytomegalovirus infection. MiXCR, run by TCRdb on the reads, gives a single entry per CDR3 protein. The table lists 650,000 to 900,000 distinct CDR3 sequences, about 27% of them singletons. Their recognized antigens are unknown. Sequences were derived from cultured CD8+ T cells from PBMCs, sampled from culture after CMV antigen stimulation. Receptor source: a human donor in good health (CMV status not recorded). Some clones in this sample may be carry-over from other donors' samples. Each CDR3 is given with its conserved first and last residue. A D gene is named only where the DNA matches it firmly. A row's size may be missing; if present it is once, few, many or a size class.

>TRBD1|TRBV6-1|.|TRBJ1-3
TGTGCCAGCAGTCGGGACAGGGGGCAAGGAAACACCATATATTTT
CASSRDRGQGNTIYF
>.|TRBV27|few|TRBJ2-7
TGTGCCAGCAGTTTGGGGGGGCGCTACGAGCAGTACTTC
CASSLGGRYEQYF
>TRBD1|TRBV29-1|many|TRBJ2-5
TGCAGCGTCGACCTACAGGGGGCCGGGGAGACCCAGTACTTC
CSVDLQGAGETQYF
>.|TRBV7-9|few|TRBJ1-1
TGTGCCAGCAGCGTCCCAGGGATTCGGGGGAACACTGAAGCTTTCTTT
CASSVPGIRGNTEAFF
>.|TRBV28|once|TRBJ1-4
TGTGCCAGCAGCTCAACATCGTATACGGAAAAACTGTTTTTT
CASSSTSYTEKLFF
>.|TRBV25-1|.|TRBJ1-2
TGTGCCAGCAGTGTCGGTCCCGGCTACACCTTC
CASSVGPGYTF
>.|TRBV6-1|.|TRBJ2-5
TGTGCCAGCAGTTACGATTGGGGCGTCCAAGAGACCCAGTACTTC
CASSYDWGVQETQYF
>TRBD2|TRBV11-2|.|TRBJ2-2
TGTGCCAGCAGCACCCGGGAGGGAGGACGGCCGAACACCGGGGAGCTGTTTTTT
CASSTREGGRPNTGELFF
>.|TRBV7-9|few|TRBJ1-1
TGTGCCAGCACGACAGAGTACACTGAAGCTTTCTTT
CASTTEYTEAFF
>TRBD1|TRBV6-8|.|TRBJ1-2
TGTGCCAGCAGGGAGGAGGGACAGGGGGCGCATGGCTACACCTTC
CASREEGQGAHGYTF
>.|TRBV15|.|TRBJ1-1
TGTGCCACCAGAAGAGAGGGCCAGAACACTGAAGCTTTCTTT
CATRREGQNTEAFF
>.|TRBV2|many|TRBJ1-2
TGTGCCAGCAGGCAGGGGCTTCTCCTTGACTATGGCTACACCTTC
CASRQGLLLDYGYTF
>.|TRBV7-6|few|TRBJ2-7
TGTGCCAGCAGCTCGACAGGGAGGTACGAGCAGTACTTC
CASSSTGRYEQYF
>.|TRBV7-8|many|TRBJ1-4
TGTGCCAGCCGAGGACAGTTTTATAATGAAAAACTGTTTTTT
CASRGQFYNEKLFF
>.|TRBV7-6|.|TRBJ2-7
TGTGCCAGCAGCTTAAACTCAGTCTCCTACGAGCAGTACTTC
CASSLNSVSYEQYF
>TRBD1|TRBV10-3|few|TRBJ1-1
TGTGCCATCAGTGCGGTAGAGACAGGGGATACTGAAGCTTTCTTT
CAISAVETGDTEAFF
>.|TRBV7-6|.|TRBJ2-3
TGTGCCAGCACCCCCGTAGCCGGGGGCGTAACAGATATTCAGTATTTT
CASTPVAGGVTDIQYF
>TRBD1|TRBV6-5|.|TRBJ2-7
TGTGCCAGCAGTGTGCCTGGGACAGGGTCCTACGAGCAGTACTTC
CASSVPGTGSYEQYF
>TRBD2|TRBV7-9|few|TRBJ2-1
TGTGCCAGCAGCGGCGGGGGGTCCAACAATGAGCAGTTCTTC
CASSGGGSNNEQFF
>.|TRBV11-2|few|TRBJ2-7
TGTGCCAGCAGCGACGGGACACCATCCTACGAGCAGTACTTC
CASSDGTPSYEQYF
>.|TRBV6-2/TRBV6-3|.|TRBJ1-2
TGTGCCAGCAGTTACTCGGACAACCTGCCGGAAGGCTACACCTTC
CASSYSDNLPEGYTF
>.|TRBV12-5|.|TRBJ1-2
TGTGCTAGTGGTAGGGGGGGGGGCCCAAGAGGCTACACCTTC
CASGRGGGPRGYTF
>.|TRBV12-3/TRBV12-4|.|TRBJ2-5
TGTGCCAGCAGTTTTCATGGGTGGGAGACCCAGTACTTC
CASSFHGWETQYF
>.|TRBV10-3|few|TRBJ1-2
TGTGCCATCAACGGGGGGCCGGGCTACACCTTC
CAINGGPGYTF
>.|TRBV27|.|TRBJ1-5
TGTGCCAGCAGTAAGAGGGACGTGTTAGGCAATCAGCCCCAGCATTTT
CASSKRDVLGNQPQHF
>.|TRBV19|many|TRBJ2-1
TGTGCCAGTAGTTCAGGGGTTGAGCAGTTCTTC
CASSSGVEQFF
>.|TRBV5-6|.|TRBJ1-2
TGTGCCAGCAGCTTGGCCGGGGGGGTATTGGATGGCTACACCTTC
CASSLAGGVLDGYTF
>TRBD1|TRBV9|.|TRBJ2-7
TGTGCCAGCAGCGTAGGAGGGACAGGGGGATACGAGCAGTACTTC
CASSVGGTGGYEQYF
>TRBD1|TRBV29-1|few|TRBJ2-1
TGCAGCGTTCTCCCGGGACAGCAATACAATGAGCAGTTCTTC
CSVLPGQQYNEQFF
>.|TRBV2|.|TRBJ2-1
TGTGCCAGCAGGGATCCTGCAACCTCGGGGGCATACAATGAGCAGTTCTTC
CASRDPATSGAYNEQFF
>.|TRBV2|once|TRBJ2-5
TGTGCCAGCATAAGAACGGCGACCCAGTACTTC
CASIRTATQYF
>TRBD2|TRBV6-2/TRBV6-3|few|TRBJ2-4
TGTGCCAGCAGTTACCCCCCCGGACTAGCGGGGGGGCCCGGAACCAAAAACATTCAGTACTTC
CASSYPPGLAGGPGTKNIQYF
>.|TRBV12-3/TRBV12-4|.|TRBJ1-1
TGTGCCAGCAGTCTTGACGGAAGAATGAACACTGAAGCTTTCTTT
CASSLDGRMNTEAFF
>.|TRBV7-9|few|TRBJ1-1
TGTGCCAGCAGCTTACCGGGGACAATCTCGTTGGCTTTCTTT
CASSLPGTISLAFF
>TRBD2|TRBV13|.|TRBJ2-3
TGTGCCAGCAGCTCGGATACTAGCGATTGGCGCACAGATACGCAGTATTTT
CASSSDTSDWRTDTQYF
>TRBD2|TRBV5-4|.|TRBJ2-1
TGTGCCAGCAGCTGGGGGCGCGGAGTCCAGCGGCGGGAGGGGCCGGGGGAGCAGTTCTTC
CASSWGRGVQRREGPGEQFF
>.|TRBV7-2|few|TRBJ1-1
TGTGCCAGCAACCCGGGAGGGTTGAACACTGAAGCTTTCTTT
CASNPGGLNTEAFF